One and the same sample provided the 7 T cell receptor beta chains below, sequenced in a study of tumor-infiltrating lymphocytes in primary liver carcinoma. Reverse transcription of roughly 470 ng total RNA with a constant-region primer produced TCR beta cDNA. Library construction for TCR beta comprised three nested multiplex PCR rounds performed with slightly modified ARM-PCR. In the first two PCR rounds, TRBV1-TRBV30 forward primers were paired with a C-beta reverse primer, and each round lasted approximately 9 cycles. TCRdb re-called the multiplex PCR reads through MiXCR, storing one row per CDR3 protein. The sample contains about 99,000 distinct CDR3 sequences, over 55% of which appear only once. The roughly 20-34 mg bulk tissue piece was not sorted before simultaneous RNA and DNA extraction. Input material: liver tumor tissue from sampling region 5. Subset defined: tumor region T5, tumor centre. The origin of the receptors is a woman aged 60-70 years with primary liver carcinoma and hepatitis B virus infection.

On this clonotype: The junction differs from germline at one of its ends, possibly a read error. This chain links TRBV11-2 with TRBJ1-2; the D is unclear. The CDR3 sequence is 14 residues long. Germline V CDR1 and CDR2: SGHAT, FQNNGV. This CDR3 is CASSIDWANYGYTF. The CDR3, as DNA: TGTGCCAGCAGCATAGATTGGGCTAACTATGGTTACACCTTC.

This clonotype was seen repeatedly, ten times or more. The V call is TRBV6-1, the J call TRBJ1-6; D call uncertain. This CDR3 has 14 residues. Germline V gene lookup returns CDR1 MNHNS and CDR2 SASEGT. V was trimmed by 4 bases and J by 8 bases, leaving 12 bases between them. In DNA, the CDR3 is TGTGCCAGCAGTGGTCGACTGGAAGATTCACCCCTCCACTTT. This encodes CASSGRLEDSPLHF.

This clonotype has at least ten counts. CDR3 sequence reads: CSGGPGPNYGYTF. The CDR3 DNA sequence: TGCAGCGGAGGCCCGGGGCCTAACTATGGCTACACCTTC. The rearrangement uses TRBV29-1 and TRBJ1-2, with TRBD1 as a possible D gene (5 bases). V lost 7 bases and J lost 0, with 12 bases in between. Germline V gene lookup returns CDR1 SQVTM and CDR2 ANQGSEA. The CDR3 spans 13 residues.

Notes on this clonotype: No conserved phenylalanine or tryptophan ends this CDR3, so it is likely a read error. This chain joins TRBV11-2 and TRBJ1-1, with D maybe TRBD1 (6 bases). Germline V gives CDR1 SGHAT, CDR2 FQNNGV. This CDR3 has 15 amino acids. The germline V and J ends were trimmed by 0 bases and 8 bases, with 16 bases remaining between them. The CDR3 sequence is CASSLDRGTNTEAFI. CDR3 sequence (DNA): TGTGCCAGCAGCTTAGATAGGGGGACGAATACCGAAGCTTTCATT.

The chain recombines TRBV4-1 with TRBJ2-2; the match to TRBD2 covers 8 bases. V gave up 2 bases and J gave up 6 bases; unmatched junction bases: 11. Germline CDR1 and CDR2: MGHRA and YSYEKL. The CDR3 is 17 amino acids. As DNA, the CDR3 is TGCGCCAGCAGCCAATCGGGACTAGTGGGAGGGTCCGGGGAGCTGTTTTTT. Amino acids: CASSQSGLVGGSGELFF.

As regards this clonotype: Its ends do not fully match the called genes, so a read error is possible. This rearrangement joins TRBV11-2 to TRBJ1-2; D is ambiguous. The germline V gene encodes CDR1 SGHAT and CDR2 FQNNGV. The CDR3 extends over 14 amino acids. CDR3 residues: CASSLTRGFYGYTF. In DNA, the CDR3 is TGTGCCAGCAGCTTAACCAGAGGATTCTATGGCTACACTTTC.

Concerning this clonotype itself: This may come from a read error, since a much larger clone is one base off. The chain has TRBV28 and TRBJ2-7; weak D call: TRBD2 (6 bases). The length of the CDR3 is 14 residues. V was pared by 7 bases and J by 1 base, with 14 bases between. CDR1 and CDR2 (germline): MDHEN, SYDVKM. For the CDR3, the DNA is TGTGCCAGCAACTTCAGCGGGCCTTCCTACGAGCAGTACTTC. It is translated as CASNFSGPSYEQYF.